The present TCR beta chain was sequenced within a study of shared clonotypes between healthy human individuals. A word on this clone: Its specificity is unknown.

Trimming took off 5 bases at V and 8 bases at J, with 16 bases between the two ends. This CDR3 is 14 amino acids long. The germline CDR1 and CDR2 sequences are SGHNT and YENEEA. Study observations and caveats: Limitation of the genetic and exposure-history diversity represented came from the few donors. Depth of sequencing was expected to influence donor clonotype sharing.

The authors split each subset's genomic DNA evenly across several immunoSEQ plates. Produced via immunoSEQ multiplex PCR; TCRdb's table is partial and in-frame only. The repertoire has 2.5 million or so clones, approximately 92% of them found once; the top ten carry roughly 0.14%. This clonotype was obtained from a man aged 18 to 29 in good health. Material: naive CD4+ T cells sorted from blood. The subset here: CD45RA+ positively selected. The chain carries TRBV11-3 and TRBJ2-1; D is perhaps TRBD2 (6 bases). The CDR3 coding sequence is TGTGCCAGCAGCGAGGGACTCCCGGGCGATGAGCAGTTCTTC. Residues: CASSEGLPGDEQFF.